This section outlines one TCR beta chain sequence together with its context. Its antigen remains unidentified. Germline V gives CDR1 MNHNS, CDR2 SASEGT. Between the trimmed V and J ends, which lost 1 base and 5 bases, there was a span of 9 bases. CDR3 size: 14 residues. The data derive from a study of glioma-infiltrating T cells after dendritic cell vaccination. About the study: Patients received three intradermal dendritic cell vaccine injections at biweekly intervals.

As to time point: after dendritic cell vaccination, including at tumor progression/relapse. Primers: 60 V beta forward and 13 J beta reverse. TCRdb's table, derived via immunoSEQ multiplex PCR, lists solely in-frame clones and lacks some. The sample holds approximately 60,000 clones; about nine tenths are singletons and the top ten take about 9.9%. Study-level results: Higher pretreatment TIL content predicted longer progression-free time and survival. Only a small number of patients had complete blood and tumor samples.

The TCR was taken from a human donor with glioblastoma. The specimen was blood, collected after dendritic cell vaccination. The rearrangement uses TRBV6-1 and TRBJ1-5, with D maybe TRBD1 (5 bases). The CDR3 is CASSEVQADQPQHF. The CDR3, as DNA: TGTGCCAGCAGTGAAGTACAGGCGGATCAGCCCCAGCATTTT.